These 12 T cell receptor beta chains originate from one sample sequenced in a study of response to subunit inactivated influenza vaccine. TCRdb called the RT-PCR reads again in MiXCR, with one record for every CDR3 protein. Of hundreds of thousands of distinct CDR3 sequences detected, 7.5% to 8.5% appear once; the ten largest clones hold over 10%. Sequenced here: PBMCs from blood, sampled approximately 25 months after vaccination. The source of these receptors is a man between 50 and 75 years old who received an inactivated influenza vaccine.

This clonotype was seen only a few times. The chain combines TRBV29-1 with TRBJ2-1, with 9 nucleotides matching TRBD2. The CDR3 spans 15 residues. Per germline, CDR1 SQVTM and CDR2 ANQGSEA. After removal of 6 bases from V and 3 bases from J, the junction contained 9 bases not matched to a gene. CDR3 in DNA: TGCAGCGTGGGGGGAGGGACTAGCTTCTACAATGAGCAGTTCTTC. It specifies CSVGGGTSFYNEQFF.

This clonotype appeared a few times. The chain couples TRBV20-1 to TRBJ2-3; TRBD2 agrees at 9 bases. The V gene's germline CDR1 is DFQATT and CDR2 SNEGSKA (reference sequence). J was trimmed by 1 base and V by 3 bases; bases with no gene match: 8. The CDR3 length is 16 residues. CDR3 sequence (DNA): TGCAGTGCTAGTAATTGGGCTAGCGGGGGCACAGATACGCAGTATTTT. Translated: CSASNWASGGTDTQYF.

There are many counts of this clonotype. CDR3 nucleotides: TGTGCCAGCAGAAAACAGGGTTTTCCGGGAGATACGCAGTATTTT. This codes for CASRKQGFPGDTQYF. The chain joins TRBV6-1 to TRBJ2-3, with D perhaps TRBD1 (6 bases). The CDR3 sequence is 15 residues long. Trimming pared 6 bases from V and 5 bases from J, leaving 18 bases between. The germline V gene has CDR1 MNHNS and CDR2 SASEGT.

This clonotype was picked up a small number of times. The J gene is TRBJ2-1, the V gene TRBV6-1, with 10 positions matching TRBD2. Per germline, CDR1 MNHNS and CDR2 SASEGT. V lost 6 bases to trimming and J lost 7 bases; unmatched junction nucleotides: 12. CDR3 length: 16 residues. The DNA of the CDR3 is TGTGCCAGCAGCACGACTAGCGGGCTACTACGTAATGAGCAGTTCTTC. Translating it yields CASSTTSGLLRNEQFF.

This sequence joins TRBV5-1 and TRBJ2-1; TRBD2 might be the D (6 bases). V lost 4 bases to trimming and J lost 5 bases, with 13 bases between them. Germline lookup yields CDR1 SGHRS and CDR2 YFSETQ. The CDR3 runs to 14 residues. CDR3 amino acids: CASSEYGSNNEQFF. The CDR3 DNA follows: TGCGCCAGCAGCGAGTACGGGAGTAACAATGAGCAGTTCTTC.

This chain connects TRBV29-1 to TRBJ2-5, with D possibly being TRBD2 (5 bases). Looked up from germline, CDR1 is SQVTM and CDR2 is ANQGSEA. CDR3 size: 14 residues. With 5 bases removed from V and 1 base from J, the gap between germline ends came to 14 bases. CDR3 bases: TGCAGCGTTCCCTATGGGAGCGGCCAAGAGACCCAGTACTTC. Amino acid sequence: CSVPYGSGQETQYF. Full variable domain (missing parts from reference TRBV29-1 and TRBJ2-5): SAVISQKPSRDICQRGTSLTIQCQVDSQVTMMFWYRQQPGQSLTLIATANQGSEATYESGFVIDKFPISRPNLTFSTLTVSNMSPEDSSIYLCSVPYGSGQETQYFGPGTRLLVL.

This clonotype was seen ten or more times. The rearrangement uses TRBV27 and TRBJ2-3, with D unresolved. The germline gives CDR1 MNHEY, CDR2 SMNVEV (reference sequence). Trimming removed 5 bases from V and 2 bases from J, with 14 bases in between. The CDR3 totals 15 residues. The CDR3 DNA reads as TGTGCCAGCAGTCCTGGCCTGGCAGACACAGATACGCAGTATTTT. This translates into CASSPGLADTDTQYF.

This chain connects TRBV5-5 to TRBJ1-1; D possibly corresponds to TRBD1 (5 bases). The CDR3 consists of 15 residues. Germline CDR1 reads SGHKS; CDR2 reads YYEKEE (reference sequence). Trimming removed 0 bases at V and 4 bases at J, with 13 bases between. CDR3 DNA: TGTGCCAGCAGCTTGGCCAGGGTGGGTTCCACTGAAGCTTTCTTT. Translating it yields CASSLARVGSTEAFF. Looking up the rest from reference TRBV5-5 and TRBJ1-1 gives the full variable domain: DAGVTQSPTHLIKTRGQQVTLRCSPISGHKSVSWYQQVLGQGPQFIFQYYEKEERGRGNFPDRFSARQFPNYSSELNVNALLLGDSALYLCASSLARVGSTEAFFGQGTRLTVV.

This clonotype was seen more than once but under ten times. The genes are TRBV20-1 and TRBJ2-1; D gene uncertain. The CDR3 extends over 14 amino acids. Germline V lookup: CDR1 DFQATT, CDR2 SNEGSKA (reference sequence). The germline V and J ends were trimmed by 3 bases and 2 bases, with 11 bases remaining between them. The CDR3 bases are TGCAGTGCTAGCGTCGGCAGAACCTACAATGAGCAGTTCTTC. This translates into CSASVGRTYNEQFF.

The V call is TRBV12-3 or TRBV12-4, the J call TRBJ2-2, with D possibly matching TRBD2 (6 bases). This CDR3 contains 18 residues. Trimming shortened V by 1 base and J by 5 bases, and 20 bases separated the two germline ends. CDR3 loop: CASSLGGGFTGGTGELFF. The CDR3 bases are TGTGCCAGCAGTTTAGGGGGAGGCTTTACTGGGGGGACCGGGGAGCTGTTTTTT.

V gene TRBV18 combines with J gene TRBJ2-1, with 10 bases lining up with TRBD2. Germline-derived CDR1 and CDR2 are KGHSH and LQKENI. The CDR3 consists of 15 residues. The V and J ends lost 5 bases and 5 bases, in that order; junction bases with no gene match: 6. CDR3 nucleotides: TGTGCCAGCTCATCAGCGGGGGGGGAGAACAATGAGCAGTTCTTC. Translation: CASSSAGGENNEQFF.

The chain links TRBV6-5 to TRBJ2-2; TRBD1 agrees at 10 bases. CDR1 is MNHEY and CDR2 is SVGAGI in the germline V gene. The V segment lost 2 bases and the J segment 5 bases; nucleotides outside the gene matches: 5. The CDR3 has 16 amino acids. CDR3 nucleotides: TGTGCCAGCAGTTACGGGGACAGGGGCGAGACCGGGGAGCTGTTTTTT. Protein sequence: CASSYGDRGETGELFF.